The rows below give T cell receptor beta chains drawn from one sample of a study of blood T cell repertoires in COVID-19. Repertoires were generated with immunoSEQ multiplex PCR, while TCRdb's copy carries only in-frame clones and drops some. The sample has more than 130,000 clones; around nine tenths are singletons. The sample consisted of peripheral blood. These receptor sequences come from a woman aged 40 to 50 with acute or convalescent COVID-19. Each CDR3 is given with its conserved first and last residue. Fields, in order: J gene, V gene, D gene, CDR3 protein. A D gene is named only where the DNA matches it firmly.

j_gene: TRBJ2-7; v_gene: TRBV4-2; d_gene: NA; CDR3aa: CASSQESGGFPPWEQYF
j_gene: TRBJ1-2; v_gene: TRBV7-9; d_gene: NA; CDR3aa: CAVGGESLSGYTF
j_gene: TRBJ1-3; v_gene: TRBV28; d_gene: NA; CDR3aa: CASSLTRRLSGNTIYF
j_gene: TRBJ1-2; v_gene: TRBV7-3; d_gene: TRBD1; CDR3aa: CASIGQGALGYTF
j_gene: TRBJ2-1; v_gene: TRBV19; d_gene: TRBD2; CDR3aa: CASSLLGVAGQFF
j_gene: TRBJ2-3; v_gene: TRBV3-1/TRBV3-2; d_gene: NA; CDR3aa: CASSAPGDTQYF
j_gene: TRBJ2-1; v_gene: TRBV5-6; d_gene: TRBD2; CDR3aa: CASSLGLAGDEQFF
j_gene: TRBJ2-3; v_gene: TRBV2; d_gene: NA; CDR3aa: CASSPSRGTDTQYF
j_gene: TRBJ2-2; v_gene: TRBV4-3; d_gene: NA; CDR3aa: CASSQGPNTGELFF
j_gene: TRBJ2-3; v_gene: TRBV7-2; d_gene: NA; CDR3aa: CASSLRALGTDTQYF
j_gene: TRBJ2-5; v_gene: TRBV15; d_gene: TRBD2; CDR3aa: CATSRDTGTSSGVLQETQYF
j_gene: TRBJ1-2; v_gene: TRBV5-4; d_gene: NA; CDR3aa: CASSLIGGDYGYTF
j_gene: TRBJ1-1; v_gene: TRBV3-1/TRBV3-2; d_gene: NA; CDR3aa: CASSQEPNPPQKGRTEAFF